Shown below are 29 T cell receptor beta chains from a single sample sequenced in a study of T cells expressing NK-cell markers. No DNA is given; TCRdb re-called the 5' RACE reads and lists each CDR3 protein once. The table lists some 190,000 distinct CDR3 sequences. The sequenced sample was blood T cells: a sorted CD56 or NKG2C T cell subset, CD4+ or CD8+ T cells, or bulk PBMC T cells (not recorded which). The receptors stem from a man aged 18-70 years in good health.

This sequence joins TRBV2 and TRBJ1-6; TCRdb's D gene call, TRBD1, goes unchecked for lack of DNA. This CDR3 comprises 14 residues. CDR1 and CDR2 from the germline V gene are SNHLY and FYNNEI. Here the CDR3 reads CASSDRQANSPLHF.

The chain couples TRBV5-6 to TRBJ1-3. The CDR3 consists of 16 residues. CDR1 is SGHDT and CDR2 is YYEEEE in the germline V gene. CDR3 sequence reads: CASSLGVDSSGNTIYF.

This chain uses TRBV7-9 with TRBJ2-3; TCRdb proposes TRBD2, but this gene call is untestable without DNA. Germline V gives CDR1 SEHNR, CDR2 FQNEAQ (reference sequence). The CDR3 loop spans 16 amino acids. CDR3 protein: CASSRGDYRARDTQYF.

The chain combines TRBV19 with TRBJ2-3. The CDR3 totals 14 residues. CDR1 LNHDA and CDR2 SQIVND come from the germline V gene (reference sequence). The CDR3 sequence is CASSIVMAPDTQYF.

The chain is built from TRBV7-6 and TRBJ2-3; the TCRdb call, TRBD1, lacks DNA for checking. Germline loops: CDR1 SGHVS, CDR2 FNYEAQ. This CDR3 spans 17 amino acids. The CDR3 is CASSLGVPLGSTDTQYF.

The chain is built from TRBV13 and TRBJ1-5; TCRdb proposes TRBD1, but this gene call is untestable without DNA. CDR1 and CDR2 from the germline V gene are PRHDT and FYEKMQ (reference sequence). The CDR3 consists of 13 residues. The CDR3 sequence: CASSYFRVQPQHF.

The chain uses TRBV7-6 and TRBJ2-1; TCRdb selects TRBD1, and the lack of DNA leaves this call unchecked. Germline CDR1 and CDR2: SGHVS and FNYEAQ. The CDR3 sequence is 15 residues long. This CDR3 reads CASSPNSEPTGEQFF.

The CDR3 sequence is CASSDTSGGGTDTQYF. The chain recombines TRBV6-4 with TRBJ2-3; checking the TCRdb D call of TRBD2 is not possible without DNA. The CDR3 has 16 amino acids. Looked up from germline, CDR1 is MRHNA and CDR2 is SNTAGT.

The rearrangement links TRBV25-1 to TRBJ2-3; the D call from TCRdb, TRBD2, cannot be confirmed without DNA. This CDR3 comprises 15 residues. CDR1 and CDR2 from the germline V gene are MGHDK and SYGVNS. This chain's CDR3 is CASSDDAAGGLTQYF.

V gene TRBV6-1 combines with J gene TRBJ1-1; the D gene TCRdb calls, TRBD1, cannot be checked with no DNA. Looked up from germline, CDR1 is MNHNS and CDR2 is SASEGT. The CDR3 contains 14 residues. Here the CDR3 reads CASSWDSVNTEAFF.

V usage is TRBV15 and J usage is TRBJ2-3; TCRdb designates TRBD1, a call that cannot be tested without DNA. The CDR3 consists of 15 residues. In germline, CDR1 is LNHNV, CDR2 YYDKDF (reference sequence). This chain's CDR3 is CATSSRGTSTDTQYF.

The chain employs TRBV29-1 and TRBJ2-7. Germline CDR1 and CDR2: SQVTM and ANQGSEA. The CDR3 totals 12 residues. The CDR3 is CSASDSLYEQYF.

The chain couples TRBV9 to TRBJ2-3; no DNA is available, so the TRBD1 call from TCRdb remains unchecked. The CDR3 length is 14 residues. Germline values: CDR1 SGDLS, CDR2 YYNGEE. CDR3 protein: CASSVVGQGSAQYF.

The chain is built from TRBV30 and TRBJ1-3. The CDR3 is 16 amino acids. The germline gives CDR1 GTSNPN, CDR2 SVGIG (reference sequence). The CDR3 loop is CASYTKDFSSGNTIYF.

The chain carries TRBV16 and TRBJ2-2; TCRdb picks TRBD2, but there is no DNA to check that call. CDR3 length: 17 amino acids. The germline gives CDR1 KGHSY, CDR2 FQNENV. CDR3 region: CASSQVSAGLRTGELFF.

The chain combines TRBV5-6 with TRBJ1-1; the D call of TRBD1 rests on TCRdb alone, since no DNA is present to check it. The germline CDR1 and CDR2 sequences are SGHDT and YYEEEE. This CDR3 is built from 15 residues. The chain's CDR3 is CASSHGTGMNTEAFF.

The chain uses TRBV19 and TRBJ1-6; TCRdb gives TRBD1 as the D gene, but with no DNA this cannot be confirmed. The CDR3 covers 14 residues. Germline V gene data show CDR1 as LNHDA and CDR2 as SQIVND (reference sequence). CDR3 residues: CASSSGRVGSPLHF. The whole variable domain, remainder taken from reference TRBV19 and TRBJ1-6, is DGGITQSPKYLFRKEGQNVTLSCEQNLNHDAMYWYRQDPGQGLRLIYYSQIVNDFQKGDIAEGYSVSREKKESFPLTVTSAQKNPTAFYLCASSSGRVGSPLHFGNGTRLTVT.

The V gene is TRBV12-5, the J gene TRBJ2-1; without DNA, the TCRdb call of TRBD2 cannot be checked. The CDR3 runs to 15 residues. Germline V lookup: CDR1 LGHNT, CDR2 FRNRAP. The CDR3 here is CASGLGGLPYNEQFF.

The genes are TRBV12-3 or TRBV12-4 and TRBJ2-1; TCRdb picks TRBD2, but there is no DNA to check that call. The CDR3 sequence is 16 residues long. The CDR3 loop is CASSPPSGLLVSEQFF.

The V and J genes are TRBV28 and TRBJ2-7; as DNA is missing, the TRBD1 call by TCRdb cannot be tested. This CDR3 has 15 amino acids. Looked up from germline, CDR1 is MDHEN and CDR2 is SYDVKM. The CDR3 region is CASSLSRDSLYEQYF.

This rearrangement joins TRBV5-6 to TRBJ2-7; TCRdb names TRBD2, which stays unverified in the absence of DNA. The CDR3 runs 15 residues. Germline V CDR1 and CDR2: SGHDT, YYEEEE. CDR3 sequence reads: CASRPTSGDHYEQYF.

V is TRBV3-1 and J is TRBJ2-1; there is no DNA to check the TCRdb D call of TRBD1. This CDR3 is built from 17 residues. Germline V CDR1 and CDR2: LGHDT, YNNKEL (reference sequence). CDR3 sequence: CASSQGRSPGDSIEQFF.

CDR3 region: CASRPVGDGPYEQYF. This chain connects TRBV5-6 to TRBJ2-7; without DNA, the TCRdb call of TRBD1 cannot be checked. Germline CDR1 reads SGHDT; CDR2 reads YYEEEE. The CDR3 consists of 15 residues.

The rearrangement uses TRBV3-1 and TRBJ2-3; TCRdb lists TRBD1, though no DNA is available to test this call. Germline CDR1 reads LGHDT; CDR2 reads YNNKEL (reference sequence). The CDR3 has 15 residues. CDR3: CASSQVSQGEDTQYF.

The chain has TRBV7-2 and TRBJ2-7; checking the TCRdb D call of TRBD1 is not possible without DNA. This CDR3 contains 16 residues. Germline V gene lookup returns CDR1 SGHTA and CDR2 FQGNSA. The CDR3 here is CASSLGVGTGFYEQYF.

The chain carries TRBV7-9 and TRBJ1-4. The CDR3 spans 13 residues. Germline CDR1 SEHNR, CDR2 FQNEAQ (reference sequence). CDR3 amino acids: CASSSVGNEKLFF.

This rearrangement joins TRBV28 to TRBJ2-1; TCRdb returns TRBD2, unconfirmable since there is no DNA. The CDR3 consists of 16 residues. Germline V lookup: CDR1 MDHEN, CDR2 SYDVKM. This chain's CDR3 is CASSFHTDPPYNEQFF.

The chain employs TRBV30 and TRBJ2-1; the TCRdb D gene call, TRBD2, has no DNA to confirm it. The CDR3 is 15 amino acids. Germline loops: CDR1 GTSNPN, CDR2 SVGIG (reference sequence). This CDR3 reads CAWSVKSGGAGEQFF.

This rearrangement joins TRBV28 to TRBJ2-7; TCRdb proposes TRBD1, but this gene call is untestable without DNA. The germline V gene has CDR1 MDHEN and CDR2 SYDVKM. The CDR3 is 14 residues long. The CDR3 loop is CASSSGGKGYEQYF.